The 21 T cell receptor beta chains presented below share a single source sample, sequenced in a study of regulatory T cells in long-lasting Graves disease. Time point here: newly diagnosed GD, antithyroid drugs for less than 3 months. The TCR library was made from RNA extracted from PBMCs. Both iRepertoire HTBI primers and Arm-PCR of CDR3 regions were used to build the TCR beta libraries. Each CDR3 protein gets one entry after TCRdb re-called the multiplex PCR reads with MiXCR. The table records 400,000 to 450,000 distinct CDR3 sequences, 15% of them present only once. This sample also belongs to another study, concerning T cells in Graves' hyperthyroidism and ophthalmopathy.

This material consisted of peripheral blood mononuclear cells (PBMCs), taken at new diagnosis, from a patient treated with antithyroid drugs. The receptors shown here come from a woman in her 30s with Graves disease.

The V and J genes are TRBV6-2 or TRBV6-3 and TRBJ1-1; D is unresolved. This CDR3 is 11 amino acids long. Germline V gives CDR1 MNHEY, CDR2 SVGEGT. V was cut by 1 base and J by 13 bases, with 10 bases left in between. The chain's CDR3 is CASSYFERVFF. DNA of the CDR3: TGTGCCAGCAGTTACTTTGAACGGGTTTTCTTT.

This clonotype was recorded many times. CDR3 sequence reads: CATSGAGRNPDTQYF. The DNA for the CDR3 is TGTGCCACCAGTGGGGCGGGACGTAACCCCGATACGCAGTATTTT. This rearrangement joins TRBV24-1 to TRBJ2-3, with D perhaps TRBD2 (6 bases). The germline V gene encodes CDR1 KGHDR and CDR2 SFDVKD. The CDR3 spans 15 residues. V lost 5 bases and J 6 bases, leaving 17 bases between the germline ends.

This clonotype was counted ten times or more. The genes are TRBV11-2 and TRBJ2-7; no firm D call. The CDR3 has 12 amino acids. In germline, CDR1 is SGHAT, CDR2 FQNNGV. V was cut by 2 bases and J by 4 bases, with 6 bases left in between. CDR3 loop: CASSLQGYEQYF. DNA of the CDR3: TGTGCCAGCAGCTTACAAGGGTACGAGCAGTACTTC.

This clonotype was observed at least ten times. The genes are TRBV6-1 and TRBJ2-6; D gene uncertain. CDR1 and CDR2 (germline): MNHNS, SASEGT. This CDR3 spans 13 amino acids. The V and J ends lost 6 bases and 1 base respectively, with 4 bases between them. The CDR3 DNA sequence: TGTGCCAGCAGGGTGTCTGGGGCCAACGTCCTGACTTTC. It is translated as CASRVSGANVLTF.

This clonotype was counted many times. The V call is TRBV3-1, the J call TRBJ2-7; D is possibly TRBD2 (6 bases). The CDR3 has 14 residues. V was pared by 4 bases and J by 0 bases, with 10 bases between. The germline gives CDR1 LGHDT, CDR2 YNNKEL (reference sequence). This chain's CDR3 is CASSPGLSSYEQYF. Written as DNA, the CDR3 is TGTGCCAGCAGCCCCGGACTATCCTCCTACGAGCAGTACTTC.

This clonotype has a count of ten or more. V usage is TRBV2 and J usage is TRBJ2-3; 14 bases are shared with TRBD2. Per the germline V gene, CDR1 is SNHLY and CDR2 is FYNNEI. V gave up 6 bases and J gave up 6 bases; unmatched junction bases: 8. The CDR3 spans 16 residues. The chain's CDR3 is CASSGIRTSGRDTQYF. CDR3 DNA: TGTGCCAGCAGCGGGATCAGGACTAGCGGGAGGGATACGCAGTATTTT.

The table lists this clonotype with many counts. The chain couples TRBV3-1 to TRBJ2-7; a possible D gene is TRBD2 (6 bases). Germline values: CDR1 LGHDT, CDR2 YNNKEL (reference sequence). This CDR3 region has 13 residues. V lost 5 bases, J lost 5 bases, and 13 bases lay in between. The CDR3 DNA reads TGTGCCAGCAGCAGATCGGGAGTAAACGAGCAGTACTTC. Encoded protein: CASSRSGVNEQYF.

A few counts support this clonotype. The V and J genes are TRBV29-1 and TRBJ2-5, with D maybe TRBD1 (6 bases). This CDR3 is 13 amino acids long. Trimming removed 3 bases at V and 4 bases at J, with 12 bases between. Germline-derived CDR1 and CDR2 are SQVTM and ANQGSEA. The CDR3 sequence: CSVDRAGVETQYF. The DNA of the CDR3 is TGCAGCGTTGATCGGGCAGGGGTAGAGACCCAGTACTTC.

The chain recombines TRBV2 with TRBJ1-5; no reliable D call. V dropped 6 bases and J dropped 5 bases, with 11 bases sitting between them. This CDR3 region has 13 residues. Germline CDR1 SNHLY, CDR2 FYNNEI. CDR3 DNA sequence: TGTGCCAGCAGCACGACGAACGATCAGCCCCAGCATTTT. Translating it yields CASSTTNDQPQHF.

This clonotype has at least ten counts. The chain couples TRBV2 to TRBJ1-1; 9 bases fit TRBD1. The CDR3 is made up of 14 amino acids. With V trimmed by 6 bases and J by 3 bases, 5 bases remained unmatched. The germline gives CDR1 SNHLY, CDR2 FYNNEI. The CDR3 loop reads CASRDWTGDTEAFF. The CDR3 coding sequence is TGTGCCAGCAGGGACTGGACAGGGGACACTGAAGCTTTCTTT.

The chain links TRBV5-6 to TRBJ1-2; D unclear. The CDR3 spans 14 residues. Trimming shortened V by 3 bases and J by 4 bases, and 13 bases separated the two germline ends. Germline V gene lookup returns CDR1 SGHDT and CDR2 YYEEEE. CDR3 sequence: CASSSDSHIYGYTF. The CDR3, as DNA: TGTGCCAGCAGCTCAGACTCCCACATCTATGGCTACACCTTC.

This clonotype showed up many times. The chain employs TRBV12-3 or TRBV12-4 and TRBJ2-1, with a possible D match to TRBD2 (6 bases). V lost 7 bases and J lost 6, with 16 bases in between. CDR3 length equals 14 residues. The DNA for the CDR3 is TGTGCCAGCATCTTGTCCGGAGGGACCAATGAGCAGTTCTTC. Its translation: CASILSGGTNEQFF.

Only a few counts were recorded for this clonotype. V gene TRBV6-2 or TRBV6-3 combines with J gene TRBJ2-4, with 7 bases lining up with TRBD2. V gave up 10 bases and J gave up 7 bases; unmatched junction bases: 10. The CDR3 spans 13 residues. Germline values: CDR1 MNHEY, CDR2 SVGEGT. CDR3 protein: CATHERGGNIQYF. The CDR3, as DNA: TGTGCCACCCACGAGCGGGGTGGCAACATTCAGTACTTC.

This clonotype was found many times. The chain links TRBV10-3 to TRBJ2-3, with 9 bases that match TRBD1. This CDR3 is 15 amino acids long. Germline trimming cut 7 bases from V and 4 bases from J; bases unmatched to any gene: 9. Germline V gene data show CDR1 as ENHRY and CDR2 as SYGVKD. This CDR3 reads CAINPGQGYSDTQYF. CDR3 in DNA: TGTGCCATCAACCCGGGACAGGGTTACTCAGATACGCAGTATTTT.

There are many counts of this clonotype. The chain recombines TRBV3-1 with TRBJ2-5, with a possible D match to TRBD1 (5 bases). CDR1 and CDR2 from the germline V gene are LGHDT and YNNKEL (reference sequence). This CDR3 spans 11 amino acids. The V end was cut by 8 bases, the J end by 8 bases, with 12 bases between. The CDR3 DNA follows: TGTGCCAGCGGCCTAGGGGTTACCCAGTACTTC. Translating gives CASGLGVTQYF.

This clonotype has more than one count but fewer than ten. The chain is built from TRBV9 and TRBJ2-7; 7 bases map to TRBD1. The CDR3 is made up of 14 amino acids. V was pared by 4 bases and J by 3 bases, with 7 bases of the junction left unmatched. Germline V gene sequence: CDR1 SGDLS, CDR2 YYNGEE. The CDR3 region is CASSPRDSDYEQYF. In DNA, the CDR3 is TGTGCCAGCAGCCCTCGGGACAGCGACTACGAGCAGTACTTC.

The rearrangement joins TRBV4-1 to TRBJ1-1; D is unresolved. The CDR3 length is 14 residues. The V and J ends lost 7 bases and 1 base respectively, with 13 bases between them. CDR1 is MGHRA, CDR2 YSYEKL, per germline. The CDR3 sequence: CASTPMGQNTEAFF. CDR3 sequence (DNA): TGCGCCAGCACCCCAATGGGCCAGAACACTGAAGCTTTCTTT.

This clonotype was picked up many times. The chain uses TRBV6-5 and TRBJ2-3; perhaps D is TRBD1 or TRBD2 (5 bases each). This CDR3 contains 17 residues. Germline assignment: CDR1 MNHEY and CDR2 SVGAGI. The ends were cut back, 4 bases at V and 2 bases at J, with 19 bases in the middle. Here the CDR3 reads CASSFDLEGPTTDTQYF. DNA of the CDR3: TGTGCCAGCAGTTTCGATCTCGAGGGGCCCACCACAGATACGCAGTATTTT.

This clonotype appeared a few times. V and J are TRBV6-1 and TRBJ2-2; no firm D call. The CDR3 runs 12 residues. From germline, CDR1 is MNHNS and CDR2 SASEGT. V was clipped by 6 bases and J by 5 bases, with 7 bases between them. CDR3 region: CASRKTTGELFF. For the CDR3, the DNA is TGTGCCAGCAGGAAGACTACCGGGGAGCTGTTTTTT.

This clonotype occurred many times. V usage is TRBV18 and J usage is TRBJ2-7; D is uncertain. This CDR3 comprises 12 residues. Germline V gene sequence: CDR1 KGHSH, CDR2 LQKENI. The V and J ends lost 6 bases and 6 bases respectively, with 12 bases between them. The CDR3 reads CASSPGPAEQYF. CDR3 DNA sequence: TGTGCCAGCTCGCCCGGTCCCGCCGAGCAGTACTTC.

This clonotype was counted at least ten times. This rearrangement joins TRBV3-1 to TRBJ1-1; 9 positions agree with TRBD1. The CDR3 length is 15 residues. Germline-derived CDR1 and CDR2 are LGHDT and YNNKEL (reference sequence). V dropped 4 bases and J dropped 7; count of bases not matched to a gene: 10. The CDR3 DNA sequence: TGTGCCAGCAGCCTAGGGACAGGGCCGGCGGGTGAAGCTTTCTTT. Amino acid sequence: CASSLGTGPAGEAFF.